This is a list of T cell receptor beta chains from one sample in a study of T-cell memory formation after mild COVID-19. TCRdb re-called the 5' RACE reads with MiXCR, one entry per CDR3 protein. This table holds about 440,000 distinct CDR3 sequences, about 19% found once. The sequenced material came from PBMCs or a T cell subset sorted from them (not recorded which). The receptors derive from an adult woman who had mild COVID-19 (a few samples of this study predate the infection). Cell type and time point are not known. CDR3s include the opening cysteine and the closing phenylalanine or tryptophan. A D gene is named only where the DNA matches it firmly. Only some rows state a clone size, as once, few, many or a class for expanded clones.

>TRBD1|TRBJ2-4|many|TRBV4-2
CASSQGGQADIQYF
TGTGCCAGCAGCCAAGGGGGACAGGCGGACATTCAGTACTTC
>-|TRBJ2-5|-|TRBV12-3/TRBV12-4
CASSLSAGEETQYF
TGTGCCAGCAGTTTATCGGCAGGGGAAGAGACCCAGTACTTC
>-|TRBJ2-7|-|TRBV3-1
CASSQDPGSEQYF
TGTGCCAGCAGCCAAGATCCGGGAAGTGAGCAGTACTTC
>TRBD2|TRBJ2-6|-|TRBV7-2
CASSSRTSGRSGANVLTF
TGTGCCAGCAGCTCGCGGACTAGCGGGAGGTCTGGGGCCAACGTCCTGACTTTC
>-|TRBJ1-2|-|TRBV12-3/TRBV12-4
CASSLGTGSIGYTF
TGTGCCAGCAGTTTGGGGACCGGAAGTATCGGCTACACCTTC
>TRBD1|TRBJ1-1|few|TRBV20-1
CSARDGHRGLTEAFF
TGCAGTGCTAGAGATGGTCACAGGGGGCTCACTGAAGCTTTCTTT
>-|TRBJ2-3|few|TRBV7-2
CASSLVGLSTDTQYF
TGTGCCAGCAGCTTAGTGGGTCTTAGCACAGATACGCAGTATTTT
>TRBD2|TRBJ2-5|-|TRBV5-1
CASSSAGLAETQYF
TGCGCCAGCAGCTCGGCCGGACTAGCGGAGACCCAGTACTTC
>-|TRBJ2-4|-|TRBV19
CASLAKNIQYF
TGTGCCAGTCTAGCCAAAAACATTCAGTACTTC
>-|TRBJ2-7|-|TRBV7-9
CASSQGRGSEQYF
TGTGCCAGCAGCCAAGGAAGGGGCTCCGAGCAGTACTTC
>-|TRBJ2-2|few|TRBV30
CAWSEIRGVRNTGELFF
TGTGCCTGGAGTGAAATTAGGGGAGTACGGAACACCGGGGAGCTGTTTTTT
>TRBD2|TRBJ2-5|once|TRBV9
CASSDDSGRARETQYF
TGTGCCAGCAGTGATGATAGCGGGAGGGCCCGAGAGACCCAGTACTTC
>TRBD1|TRBJ2-7|many|TRBV9
CASSVGQGVYEQYF
TGTGCCAGCAGCGTCGGACAGGGGGTTTACGAGCAGTACTTC
>-|TRBJ2-1|few|TRBV11-2
CASSFTGETYNEQFF
TGTGCCAGCAGCTTTACGGGAGAGACCTACAATGAGCAGTTCTTC
>-|TRBJ2-2|-|TRBV9
CASSVVGGSTGELFF
TGTGCCAGCAGCGTAGTTGGGGGCAGCACCGGGGAGCTGTTTTTT
>-|TRBJ1-5|-|TRBV19
CATQAGNQPQHF
TGTGCCACTCAGGCGGGGAATCAGCCCCAGCATTTT
>-|TRBJ1-2|-|TRBV29-1
CSARFSPNYGYTF
TGCAGCGCCCGATTTTCTCCTAACTATGGCTACACCTTC
>-|TRBJ1-6|few|TRBV7-9
CASSLARAGSNSPLHF
TGTGCCAGCAGCTTAGCGCGGGCAGGGAGTAATTCACCCCTCCACTTT
>-|TRBJ1-2|-|TRBV24-1
CATSGDGNGYTF
TGTGCCACCAGTGGCGATGGGAATGGCTACACCTTC
>-|TRBJ2-1|-|TRBV3-1
CASSQDLGELEQFF
TGTGCCAGCAGCCAAGATTTAGGGGAGCTTGAGCAGTTCTTC
>TRBD1|TRBJ1-5|once|TRBV24-1
CATSEPGTGGNQPQHF
TGTGCCACCAGTGAGCCCGGGACAGGGGGCAATCAGCCCCAGCATTTT
>TRBD2|TRBJ2-7|-|TRBV7-6
CASSLALGLTYEQYF
TGTGCCAGCAGCTTAGCCCTGGGACTAACCTACGAGCAGTACTTC
>-|TRBJ2-3|few|TRBV7-2
CASSHDSFTDTQYF
TGTGCCAGCAGCCATGACTCATTCACAGATACGCAGTATTTT
>TRBD2|TRBJ2-1|-|TRBV30
CAWRRTSYEQFF
TGTGCCTGGAGGAGGACTAGCTATGAGCAGTTCTTC
>-|TRBJ1-4|-|TRBV15
CATSRAGGEKKLFF
TGTGCCACCAGCAGAGCCGGGGGCGAGAAAAAACTGTTTTTT
>-|TRBJ2-7|-|TRBV7-9
CASSYGRRGPEQYF
TGTGCCAGCAGTTACGGACGGCGGGGGCCCGAGCAGTACTTC
>-|TRBJ1-1|-|TRBV10-3
CAISGSGKAEAFF
TGTGCCATCAGTGGGTCAGGGAAAGCTGAAGCTTTCTTT
>-|TRBJ1-5|few|TRBV6-2/TRBV6-3
CASSYGRNTNQPQHF
TGTGCCAGCAGTTACGGGCGGAATACCAATCAGCCCCAGCATTTT